A selection of T cell receptor beta chains follows, all from one sample in a study of T-cell memory formation after mild COVID-19. MiXCR, run by TCRdb on the 5' RACE reads, gives a single entry per CDR3 protein. This table has about 540,000 distinct CDR3 sequences, roughly 20% appearing once. Source material: PBMCs or a T cell subset sorted from them (not recorded which). The receptors originated from an adult woman who had mild COVID-19 (a few samples of this study predate the infection). Cell type and time point are not known. Each CDR3 is given with its conserved first and last residue. The D gene is left open where the match is weak. Clone size is not always given. Where it is, it says once, few, many or a class for expanded clones.

j_call v_call d_call clone_size cdr3_aa cdr3_nt
TRBJ2-1 TRBV3-1 TRBD1 NA CASHPGQGKYNEQFF TGTGCCAGCCATCCCGGACAGGGGAAATACAATGAGCAGTTCTTC
TRBJ1-5 TRBV4-2 NA NA CASSQDQQQASGGNQPQHF TGTGCCAGCAGCCAAGATCAACAACAGGCCTCAGGAGGCAATCAGCCCCAGCATTTT
TRBJ1-6 TRBV4-3 TRBD1 few CASSQGLDRVGIPLHF TGCGCCAGCAGCCAAGGCCTGGACAGGGTGGGAATTCCCCTCCACTTT
TRBJ1-1 TRBV7-3 TRBD1 few CASSPRQGGLNTEAFF TGTGCCAGCAGCCCCAGACAGGGAGGGCTGAACACTGAAGCTTTCTTT
TRBJ2-7 TRBV10-3 NA NA CAISDQDTSYEQYF TGTGCCATCAGTGACCAGGACACCTCCTACGAGCAGTACTTC
TRBJ2-7 TRBV18 NA NA CASSESRDNEQYF TGTGCCAGCTCAGAATCCCGGGATAACGAGCAGTACTTC
TRBJ2-3 TRBV4-3 TRBD2 few CASSQDSAGGVIDTQYF TGCGCCAGCAGCCAAGATTCGGCGGGAGGGGTCATAGATACGCAGTATTTT
TRBJ1-1 TRBV9 TRBD1 NA CASSVGGGRGAEAFF TGTGCCAGCAGCGTAGGAGGGGGCCGCGGGGCAGAAGCTTTCTTT
TRBJ1-4 TRBV12-3/TRBV12-4 TRBD1 NA CASSLDPRQGDPKF TGTGCCAGCAGTTTGGATCCAAGACAGGGAGATCCGAAGTTT
TRBJ1-1 TRBV12-3/TRBV12-4 NA NA CASSRVRGTEAFF TGTGCCAGCAGTCGGGTCAGGGGCACTGAAGCTTTCTTT
TRBJ2-7 TRBV27 TRBD2 NA CASSYTPMRLAGGHEQYF TGTGCCAGCAGTTATACCCCAATGAGACTAGCGGGGGGACACGAGCAGTACTTC
TRBJ2-5 TRBV11-3 NA NA CASSFDREGETQYF TGTGCCAGCAGCTTCGACAGGGAGGGGGAGACCCAGTACTTC
TRBJ1-6 TRBV9 TRBD1 many CASSPRTGGNNSPLHF TGTGCCAGCAGCCCGAGGACAGGGGGAAATAATTCACCCCTCCACTTT
TRBJ1-6 TRBV25-1 NA NA CASSATGSLSPLHF TGTGCCAGCAGTGCTACAGGGTCTCTCTCACCCCTCCACTTT
TRBJ2-3 TRBV18 NA NA CASSAGATDTQYF TGTGCCAGCTCCGCCGGGGCTACAGATACGCAGTATTTT
TRBJ1-4 TRBV7-8 NA many CASTYRIATNEKLFF TGTGCCAGCACCTATCGGATTGCAACTAATGAAAAACTGTTTTTT
TRBJ1-1 TRBV6-2/TRBV6-3 NA NA CASSYPQTDSNTEAFF TGTGCCAGCAGTTACCCGCAGACGGATTCGAACACTGAAGCTTTCTTT
TRBJ2-2 TRBV2 NA NA CASGTGQLNTGELFF TGTGCCAGCGGAACCGGACAGCTGAACACCGGGGAGCTGTTTTTT
TRBJ1-1 TRBV25-1 NA NA CASSEKFESAEAFF TGTGCCAGCAGTGAAAAGTTCGAATCGGCTGAAGCTTTCTTT
TRBJ2-7 TRBV15 NA few CATSRELGHSYEQYF TGTGCCACCAGCAGAGAACTGGGACATTCCTACGAGCAGTACTTC
TRBJ2-3 TRBV7-2 NA few CASSLLWGEEGDTQYF TGTGCCAGCAGCTTACTTTGGGGAGAGGAAGGAGATACGCAGTATTTT
TRBJ1-4 TRBV18 NA few CASSPRAGGEKLFF TGTGCCAGCTCACCCCGGGCAGGCGGGGAAAAACTGTTTTTT
TRBJ1-1 TRBV12-3/TRBV12-4 TRBD1 NA CASSFLAGGLNTEAFF TGTGCCAGCAGTTTTCTGGCAGGGGGCCTGAACACTGAAGCTTTCTTT
TRBJ1-1 TRBV7-9 NA many CASSPSLGTEAFF TGTGCCAGCAGCCCCTCACTGGGTACTGAAGCTTTCTTT
TRBJ2-1 TRBV7-9 TRBD2 few CASSLAQRLAGENEQFF TGTGCCAGCAGCTTAGCGCAGAGGCTAGCGGGAGAAAATGAGCAGTTCTTC
TRBJ2-7 TRBV29-1 TRBD2 NA CSVWGLAGSYEQYF TGCAGCGTCTGGGGACTAGCGGGTTCCTACGAGCAGTACTTC
TRBJ1-2 TRBV4-2 TRBD1 few CASSQNLDRGVVRGYTF TGTGCCAGCAGCCAAAACCTCGACAGGGGGGTGGTTCGCGGCTACACCTTC
TRBJ2-2 TRBV13 TRBD2 NA CASSSQRGTGELFF TGTGCCAGCAGTTCACAGCGGGGGACCGGGGAGCTGTTTTTT
TRBJ2-5 TRBV2 NA NA CASSEATHKETQYF TGTGCCAGCAGTGAAGCAACCCATAAAGAGACCCAGTACTTC
TRBJ2-7 TRBV24-1 TRBD2 few CATSDYTSGGYEQYF TGTGCCACCAGTGACTACACTAGCGGGGGCTACGAGCAGTACTTC
TRBJ2-1 TRBV20-1 TRBD2 once CSASSGRGTRDEQFF TGCAGTGCTAGTTCGGGGAGAGGGACTAGGGATGAGCAGTTCTTC
TRBJ1-2 TRBV9 NA NA CASSVDWPPSYGYTF TGTGCCAGCAGCGTAGATTGGCCGCCGTCCTATGGCTACACCTTC
TRBJ1-1 TRBV5-6 NA NA CASSFASSSRSSEAFF TGTGCCAGCAGCTTCGCCTCCTCGAGTAGAAGTTCTGAAGCTTTCTTT
TRBJ2-5 TRBV24-1 TRBD1 NA CATSETAGGSETQYF TGTGCCACCAGTGAAACCGCAGGGGGCTCGGAGACCCAGTACTTC
TRBJ1-2 TRBV5-1 NA NA CASSRIDYANYGYTF TGCGCCAGCAGTAGGATCGACTACGCTAACTATGGCTACACCTTC
TRBJ2-1 TRBV6-2/TRBV6-3 TRBD2 NA CASSSLAGGENEQFF TGTGCCAGCAGTTCCCTAGCGGGGGGGGAAAATGAGCAGTTCTTC
TRBJ2-1 TRBV12-3/TRBV12-4 TRBD2 few CASSIGLGGYNEQFF TGTGCCAGCAGTATCGGACTGGGAGGGTACAATGAGCAGTTCTTC
TRBJ2-7 TRBV24-1 NA many CATSQGSYEQYF TGTGCCACCTCACAGGGATCCTACGAGCAGTACTTC
TRBJ2-7 TRBV7-2 NA few CASSLTGTPEQYF TGTGCCAGCAGCTTAACTGGGACGCCTGAGCAGTACTTC
TRBJ2-1 TRBV10-3 TRBD2 few CAISESVGSGATPYNEQFF TGTGCCATCAGTGAGTCGGTCGGTAGCGGGGCCACCCCCTACAATGAGCAGTTCTTC
TRBJ1-5 TRBV21-1 NA few CASSTRDSQNLNQPQHF TGTGCCAGCAGCACCCGGGACAGCCAAAATCTCAATCAGCCCCAGCATTTT
TRBJ2-7 TRBV4-1 TRBD1 NA CASSPAAGTGSYEQYF TGCGCCAGCAGCCCGGCGGCTGGGACAGGCTCCTACGAGCAGTACTTC
TRBJ2-7 TRBV7-9 TRBD1 NA CASSNRLGDRVYEQYF TGTGCCAGCAGCAACAGGCTTGGCGACAGGGTTTACGAGCAGTACTTC
TRBJ1-1 TRBV12-3/TRBV12-4 TRBD1 NA CASRTGDNTEAFF TGTGCCAGCAGGACAGGGGATAACACTGAAGCTTTCTTT
TRBJ1-1 TRBV7-6 NA NA CASSLTGTQGEEAFF TGTGCCAGCAGCTTGACCGGGACACAGGGCGAGGAAGCTTTCTTT
TRBJ2-1 TRBV4-2 NA few CASSQVRALGGGTYNEQFF TGTGCCAGCAGCCAAGTTAGGGCCCTTGGAGGGGGCACCTACAATGAGCAGTTCTTC
TRBJ2-1 TRBV5-1 NA few CASSLMGRENEQFF TGCGCCAGCAGCTTGATGGGCAGGGAAAATGAGCAGTTCTTC
TRBJ2-7 TRBV3-1 NA NA CASSQAGGGEQYF TGTGCCAGCAGCCAAGCCGGAGGGGGCGAGCAGTACTTC
TRBJ2-7 TRBV7-8 TRBD1 few CASTGTGNEQYF TGTGCCAGCACCGGGACAGGGAACGAGCAGTACTTC
TRBJ2-7 TRBV7-6 TRBD2 NA CASSPGTSGGHYEQYF TGTGCCAGCAGCCCTGGGACTAGCGGGGGTCACTACGAGCAGTACTTC
TRBJ2-1 TRBV7-2 NA NA CASSKNERVSGEQFF TGTGCCAGCAGCAAAAATGAGCGGGTTAGCGGCGAGCAGTTCTTC
TRBJ2-7 TRBV6-2/TRBV6-3 NA few CASSYSGTVLKGEQYF TGTGCCAGCAGTTACTCGGGGACTGTCCTTAAGGGCGAGCAGTACTTC
TRBJ2-7 TRBV6-6 NA NA CASSYSAREQYF TGTGCCAGCAGTTACTCGGCGAGGGAGCAGTACTTC
TRBJ2-3 TRBV3-1 NA many CASSQGGGGTQYF TGTGCCAGCAGCCAAGGCGGTGGGGGTACGCAGTATTTT